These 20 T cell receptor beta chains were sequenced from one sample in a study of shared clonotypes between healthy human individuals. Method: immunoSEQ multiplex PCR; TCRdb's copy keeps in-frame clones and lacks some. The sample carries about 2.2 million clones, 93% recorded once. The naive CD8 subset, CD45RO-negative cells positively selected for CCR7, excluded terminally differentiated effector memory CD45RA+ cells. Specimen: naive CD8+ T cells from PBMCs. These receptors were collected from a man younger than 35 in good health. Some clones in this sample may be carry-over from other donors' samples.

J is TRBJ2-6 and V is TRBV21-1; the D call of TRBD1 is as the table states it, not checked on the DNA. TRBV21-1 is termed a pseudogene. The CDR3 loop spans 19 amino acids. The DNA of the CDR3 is TGTGCCAGCAGCTATAGGCGGGACAGAGATGACTCTGGGGCCAACGTCCTGACTTTC. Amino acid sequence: CASSYRRDRDDSGANVLTF.

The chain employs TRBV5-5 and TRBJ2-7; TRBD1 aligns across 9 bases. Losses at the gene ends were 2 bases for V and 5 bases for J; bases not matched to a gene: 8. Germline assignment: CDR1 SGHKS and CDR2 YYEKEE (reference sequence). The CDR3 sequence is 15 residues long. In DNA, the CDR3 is TGTGCCAGCAGCTTCCCGACAGGGGGGTACGACGAGCAGTACTTC. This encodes CASSFPTGGYDEQYF.

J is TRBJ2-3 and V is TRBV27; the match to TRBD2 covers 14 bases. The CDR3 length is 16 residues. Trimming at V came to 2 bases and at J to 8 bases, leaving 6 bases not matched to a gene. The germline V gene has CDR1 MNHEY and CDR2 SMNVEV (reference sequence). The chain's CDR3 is CASSLRGLAGVGTQYF. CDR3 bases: TGTGCCAGCAGTTTAAGGGGACTAGCGGGAGTTGGTACGCAGTATTTT.

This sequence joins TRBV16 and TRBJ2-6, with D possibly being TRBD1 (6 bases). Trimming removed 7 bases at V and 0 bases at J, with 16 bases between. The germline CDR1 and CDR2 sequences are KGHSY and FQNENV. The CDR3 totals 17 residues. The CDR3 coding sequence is TGTGCCAGCAACTCGGGACAACTTAACTCTGGGGCCAACGTCCTGACTTTC. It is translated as CASNSGQLNSGANVLTF.

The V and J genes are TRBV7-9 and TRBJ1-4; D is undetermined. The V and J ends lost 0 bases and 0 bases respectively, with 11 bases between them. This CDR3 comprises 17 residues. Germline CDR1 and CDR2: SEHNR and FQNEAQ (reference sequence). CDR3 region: CASSLAVRDATNEKLFF. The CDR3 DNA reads TGTGCCAGCAGCTTAGCTGTCAGAGATGCAACTAATGAAAAACTGTTTTTT.

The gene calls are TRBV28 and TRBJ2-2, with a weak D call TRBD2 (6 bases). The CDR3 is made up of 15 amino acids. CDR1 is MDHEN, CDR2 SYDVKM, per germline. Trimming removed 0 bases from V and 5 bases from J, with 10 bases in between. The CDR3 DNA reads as TGTGCCAGCAGTTTATGGGCCCGGGGGACCGGGGAGCTGTTTTTT. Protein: CASSLWARGTGELFF.

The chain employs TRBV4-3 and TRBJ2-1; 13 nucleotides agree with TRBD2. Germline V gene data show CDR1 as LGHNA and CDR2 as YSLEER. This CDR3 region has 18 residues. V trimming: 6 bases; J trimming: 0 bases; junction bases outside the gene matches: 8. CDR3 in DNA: TGCGCCAGCAGTGAAGGGACTAGCGGGATAAGCTCCTACAATGAGCAGTTCTTC. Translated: CASSEGTSGISSYNEQFF.

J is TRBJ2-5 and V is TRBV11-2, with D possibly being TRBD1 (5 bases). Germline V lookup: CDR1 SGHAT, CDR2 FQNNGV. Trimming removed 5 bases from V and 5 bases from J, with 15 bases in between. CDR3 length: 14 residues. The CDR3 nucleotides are TGTGCCAGCAGCCCCGTGTGGGGCTTTGAGACCCAGTACTTC. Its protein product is CASSPVWGFETQYF.

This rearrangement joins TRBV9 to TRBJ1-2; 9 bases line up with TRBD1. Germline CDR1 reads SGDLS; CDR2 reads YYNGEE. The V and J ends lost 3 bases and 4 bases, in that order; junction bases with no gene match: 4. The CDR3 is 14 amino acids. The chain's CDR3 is CASSEGQGGYGYTF. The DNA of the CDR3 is TGTGCCAGCAGCGAGGGACAGGGTGGCTATGGCTACACCTTC.

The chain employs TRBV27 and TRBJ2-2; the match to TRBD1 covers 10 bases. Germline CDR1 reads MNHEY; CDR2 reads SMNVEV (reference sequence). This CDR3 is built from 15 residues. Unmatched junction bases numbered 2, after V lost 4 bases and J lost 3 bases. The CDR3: CASSWTGGDTGELFF. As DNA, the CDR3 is TGTGCCAGCAGTTGGACAGGGGGGGACACCGGGGAGCTGTTTTTT.

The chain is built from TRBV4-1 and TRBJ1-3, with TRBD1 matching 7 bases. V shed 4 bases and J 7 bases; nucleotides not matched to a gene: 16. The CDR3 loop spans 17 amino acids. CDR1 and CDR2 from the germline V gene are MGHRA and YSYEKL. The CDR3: CASSLSDPGGFWNTIYF. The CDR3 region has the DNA TGCGCCAGCAGCCTCAGTGACCCAGGGGGTTTTTGGAACACCATATATTTT.

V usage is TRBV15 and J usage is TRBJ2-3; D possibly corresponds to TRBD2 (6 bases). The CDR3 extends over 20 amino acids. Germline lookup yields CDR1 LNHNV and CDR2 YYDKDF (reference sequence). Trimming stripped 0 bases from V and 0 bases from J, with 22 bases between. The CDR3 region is CATSRDRGRLVIDSTDTQYF. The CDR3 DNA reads TGTGCCACCAGCAGAGATAGAGGGAGGTTGGTAATTGATAGCACAGATACGCAGTATTTT.

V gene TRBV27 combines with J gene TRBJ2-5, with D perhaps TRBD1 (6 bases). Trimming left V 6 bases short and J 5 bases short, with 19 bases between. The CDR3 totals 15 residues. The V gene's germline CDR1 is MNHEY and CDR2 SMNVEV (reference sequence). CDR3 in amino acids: CASSQSPSGAETQYF. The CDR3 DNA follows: TGTGCCAGCAGCCAATCCCCCTCAGGGGCGGAGACCCAGTACTTC.

The CDR3 sequence is CASSLTGGYRYNTGELFF. CDR3 sequence (DNA): TGTGCCAGCAGTTTGACGGGTGGCTACCGATATAACACCGGGGAGCTGTTTTTT. The rearrangement joins TRBV27 to TRBJ2-2; D uncertain. Trimming shortened V by 3 bases and J by 2 bases, and 19 bases separated the two germline ends. CDR1 and CDR2 from the germline V gene are MNHEY and SMNVEV (reference sequence). The CDR3 contains 18 residues.

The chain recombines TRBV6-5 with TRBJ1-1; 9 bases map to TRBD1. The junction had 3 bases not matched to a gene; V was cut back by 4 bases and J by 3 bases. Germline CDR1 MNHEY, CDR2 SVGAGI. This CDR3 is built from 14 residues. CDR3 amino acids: CASSWGQGHTEAFF. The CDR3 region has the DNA TGTGCCAGCAGTTGGGGACAGGGTCACACTGAAGCTTTCTTT.

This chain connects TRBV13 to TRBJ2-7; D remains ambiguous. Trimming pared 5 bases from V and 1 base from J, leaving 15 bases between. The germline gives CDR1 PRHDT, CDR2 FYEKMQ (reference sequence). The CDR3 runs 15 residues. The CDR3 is CASSTRSQSSYEQYF. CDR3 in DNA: TGTGCCAGCAGCACCCGTAGCCAATCTTCCTACGAGCAGTACTTC.

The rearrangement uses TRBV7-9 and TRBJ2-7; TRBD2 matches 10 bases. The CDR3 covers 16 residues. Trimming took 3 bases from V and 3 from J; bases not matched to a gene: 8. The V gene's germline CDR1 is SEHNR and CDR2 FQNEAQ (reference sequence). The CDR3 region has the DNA TGTGCCAGCAGCTTTGGCACTAGCGGGATTGACTACGAGCAGTACTTC. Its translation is CASSFGTSGIDYEQYF.

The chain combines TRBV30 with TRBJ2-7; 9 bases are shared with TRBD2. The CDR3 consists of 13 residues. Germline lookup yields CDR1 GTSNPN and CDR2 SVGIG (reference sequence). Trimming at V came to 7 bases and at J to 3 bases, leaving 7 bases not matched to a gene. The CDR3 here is CALQGREGYEQYF. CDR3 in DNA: TGTGCCTTACAAGGGCGGGAGGGCTACGAGCAGTACTTC.

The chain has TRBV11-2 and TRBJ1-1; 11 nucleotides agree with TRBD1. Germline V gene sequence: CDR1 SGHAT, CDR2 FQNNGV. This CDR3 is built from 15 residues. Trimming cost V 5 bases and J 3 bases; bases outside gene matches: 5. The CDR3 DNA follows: TGTGCCAGCAGCCTGGGACAGGGGGGCGACACTGAAGCTTTCTTT. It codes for CASSLGQGGDTEAFF.

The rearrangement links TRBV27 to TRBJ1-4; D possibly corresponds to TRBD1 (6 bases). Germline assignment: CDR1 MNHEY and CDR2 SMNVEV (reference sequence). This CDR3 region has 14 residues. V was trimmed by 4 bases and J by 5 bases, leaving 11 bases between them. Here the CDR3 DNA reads TGTGCCAGCAGTTCCGGACAGCTGAATGAAAAACTGTTTTTT. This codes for CASSSGQLNEKLFF.